This is a list of T cell receptor beta chains from one sample in a study of T-cell reconstitution after alpha-beta-depleted transplantation in children. TCRdb independently ran MiXCR on the PCR reads; one entry per CDR3 protein. Of some 100,000 distinct CDR3 sequences listed, 20% to 30% are singletons. This specimen was PBMCs, taken before TCRalphabeta/CD19-depleted stem cell transplant. The receptors come from a boy between 2 and 10 years old with acute lymphoblastic leukemia, due to receive a stem cell transplant. CDR3s include the opening cysteine and the closing phenylalanine or tryptophan. The order of the fields is CDR3 DNA, CDR3 protein, J gene, D gene, V gene, clone size. D genes are given only for firm matches. Expanded clones get a size class; other rows say once, few or many, or leave the size out.

CDR3 DNA: TGTGCCAGCAGTTTCTTGGGACAGGGAGGTTCTGAAGCTTTCTTT
CDR3 protein: CASSFLGQGGSEAFF
J gene: TRBJ1-1
D gene: TRBD1
V gene: TRBV28
clone size: .

CDR3 DNA: TGTGCCAGCAGCTTAGTGTCCAGGGTTAGGGATGGCTACACCTTC
CDR3 protein: CASSLVSRVRDGYTF
J gene: TRBJ1-2
D gene: .
V gene: TRBV7-2
clone size: .

CDR3 DNA: TGTGCCAGCAGTGGGGGACAGACGAACACCGGGGAGCTGTTTTTT
CDR3 protein: CASSGGQTNTGELFF
J gene: TRBJ2-2
D gene: TRBD1
V gene: TRBV6-1
clone size: .

CDR3 DNA: TGTGCCAGCAGTTACGTCGGCAGGGCGTACTATGGCTACACCTTC
CDR3 protein: CASSYVGRAYYGYTF
J gene: TRBJ1-2
D gene: .
V gene: TRBV6-5
clone size: .

CDR3 DNA: TGCGCCAGCAGCCCCACTGGGTTACGGGGCTACACCTTC
CDR3 protein: CASSPTGLRGYTF
J gene: TRBJ1-2
D gene: .
V gene: TRBV5-1
clone size: .

CDR3 DNA: TGCGCCAGCAGTGAGTGCTACAGGGGTAAGGAGGAGACCCAGTACTTC
CDR3 protein: CASSECYRGKEETQYF
J gene: TRBJ2-5
D gene: TRBD1
V gene: TRBV10-1
clone size: .

CDR3 DNA: TGTGCCAGCAGTCTACCCGGGACTAGGGGCCCGGATACGCAGTATTTT
CDR3 protein: CASSLPGTRGPDTQYF
J gene: TRBJ2-3
D gene: TRBD2
V gene: TRBV27
clone size: many

CDR3 DNA: TGTGCCAGCAGCGAGGGGGTTCATAATTCACCCCTCCACTTT
CDR3 protein: CASSEGVHNSPLHF
J gene: TRBJ1-6
D gene: .
V gene: TRBV9
clone size: few

CDR3 DNA: TGTGCCAGCAGTTTAAGGGCAGGAACGGTTCAGGGGCAGTACTTC
CDR3 protein: CASSLRAGTVQGQYF
J gene: TRBJ2-7
D gene: .
V gene: TRBV12-3/TRBV12-4
clone size: once

CDR3 DNA: TGCAGTGCCCGGGGGGCAGGGTCGGTTAAAGCTTTCTTT
CDR3 protein: CSARGAGSVKAFF
J gene: TRBJ1-1
D gene: .
V gene: TRBV20-1
clone size: .

CDR3 DNA: TGCAGTGCTAGCCCCTCTAGCGGAGCAACAGATACGCAGTATTTT
CDR3 protein: CSASPSSGATDTQYF
J gene: TRBJ2-3
D gene: TRBD2
V gene: TRBV20-1
clone size: .

CDR3 DNA: TGCAGTGCTACTCCCCAAAGCGGATCCCGGGGTGTCGGCTCCTACAATGAGCAGTTCTTC
CDR3 protein: CSATPQSGSRGVGSYNEQFF
J gene: TRBJ2-1
D gene: .
V gene: TRBV20-1
clone size: few

CDR3 DNA: TGTGCCAGCAGCTTGGCGAGAGACCAGTACTTC
CDR3 protein: CASSLARDQYF
J gene: TRBJ2-5
D gene: .
V gene: TRBV5-6
clone size: .

CDR3 DNA: TGTGCCAGCAGCTTAGGCCTAGCATCTGGTACGCAGTATTTT
CDR3 protein: CASSLGLASGTQYF
J gene: TRBJ2-3
D gene: .
V gene: TRBV7-2
clone size: few

CDR3 DNA: TGCGCCAGCAGCCAAGTACAGGGGGCTAATTCACCCCTCCACTTT
CDR3 protein: CASSQVQGANSPLHF
J gene: TRBJ1-6
D gene: TRBD1
V gene: TRBV4-3
clone size: few

CDR3 DNA: TGCAGTGCTAGAGGCCGGACAGGGGAGCACTCACCCCTCCACTTT
CDR3 protein: CSARGRTGEHSPLHF
J gene: TRBJ1-6
D gene: TRBD1
V gene: TRBV20-1
clone size: .

CDR3 DNA: TGCGCCAGCAGCTTGAGTGCAGGACGGGGCTACACCTTC
CDR3 protein: CASSLSAGRGYTF
J gene: TRBJ1-2
D gene: .
V gene: TRBV5-1
clone size: .

CDR3 DNA: TGTGCCAGCAGTTTTGCAGAGACCCAGTACTTC
CDR3 protein: CASSFAETQYF
J gene: TRBJ2-5
D gene: .
V gene: TRBV28
clone size: few

CDR3 DNA: TGCGCCAGCAGTGAGTCTCGCGGAGTCTACAATGAGCAGTTCTTC
CDR3 protein: CASSESRGVYNEQFF
J gene: TRBJ2-1
D gene: .
V gene: TRBV10-2
clone size: few

CDR3 DNA: TGTGCCAGCAGCTTAGGTGGGCGCAGGGACACTGAAGCTTTCTTT
CDR3 protein: CASSLGGRRDTEAFF
J gene: TRBJ1-1
D gene: .
V gene: TRBV7-2
clone size: few

CDR3 DNA: TGTGCCACCTCCAGGGGGCCTTCCCAAGAGACCCAGTACTTC
CDR3 protein: CATSRGPSQETQYF
J gene: TRBJ2-5
D gene: TRBD1
V gene: TRBV24-1
clone size: few

CDR3 DNA: TGCGCCAGCAGCATAGGACTAGCCGGAGATACGCAGTATTTT
CDR3 protein: CASSIGLAGDTQYF
J gene: TRBJ2-3
D gene: TRBD2
V gene: TRBV5-1
clone size: .

CDR3 DNA: TGTGCCAGCAGCCGACGGGCAGGGGGCATCCTAGGGGAGCTGTTTTTT
CDR3 protein: CASSRRAGGILGELFF
J gene: TRBJ2-2
D gene: TRBD1
V gene: TRBV7-2
clone size: many

CDR3 DNA: TGTGCCAGCAGGGCTCGAGACGGTGAGCAGTTCTTC
CDR3 protein: CASRARDGEQFF
J gene: TRBJ2-1
D gene: .
V gene: TRBV12-3/TRBV12-4
clone size: .

CDR3 DNA: TGTGCCAGCAGTTTAATCCCTGGTCAAGAGACCCAGTACTTC
CDR3 protein: CASSLIPGQETQYF
J gene: TRBJ2-5
D gene: .
V gene: TRBV27
clone size: medium-sized

CDR3 DNA: TGTGCCAGAAGCTTGGAACAGCTTCCGTACGGGGAGCTGTTTTTT
CDR3 protein: CARSLEQLPYGELFF
J gene: TRBJ2-2
D gene: .
V gene: TRBV5-3
clone size: .

CDR3 DNA: TGTGCCAGCCATCATACTATTACAGGGGCGAACACTGAAGCTTTCTTT
CDR3 protein: CASHHTITGANTEAFF
J gene: TRBJ1-1
D gene: TRBD1
V gene: TRBV12-3/TRBV12-4
clone size: few

CDR3 DNA: TGTGCCAGCAGTTCACTAGGACAGGGGGCTTGGGAGCAGTACTTC
CDR3 protein: CASSSLGQGAWEQYF
J gene: TRBJ2-7
D gene: TRBD1
V gene: TRBV27
clone size: few

CDR3 DNA: TGCGCCAGCAGCTTGGATGGGCCGGGCTTCAATGAGCAGTTCTTC
CDR3 protein: CASSLDGPGFNEQFF
J gene: TRBJ2-1
D gene: .
V gene: TRBV5-1
clone size: .

CDR3 DNA: TGTGCCAGCATTGAAGAACCCCGGGGGACTGAAGCTTTCTTT
CDR3 protein: CASIEEPRGTEAFF
J gene: TRBJ1-1
D gene: .
V gene: TRBV2
clone size: .

CDR3 DNA: TGTGCCAGCAGCCCTGGACACCTAGATGAGCAGTTCTTC
CDR3 protein: CASSPGHLDEQFF
J gene: TRBJ2-1
D gene: .
V gene: TRBV4-2
clone size: .

CDR3 DNA: TGTGCCAGTTCAACAGGGGGTCGAACTGAAGCTTTCTTT
CDR3 protein: CASSTGGRTEAFF
J gene: TRBJ1-1
D gene: TRBD1
V gene: TRBV27
clone size: few

CDR3 DNA: TGTGCCTGGAGTGGTTTTGGGACAGGCAGGGAGACCCAGTACTTC
CDR3 protein: CAWSGFGTGRETQYF
J gene: TRBJ2-5
D gene: TRBD1
V gene: TRBV30
clone size: few

CDR3 DNA: TGTGCCAGCAGCCAAGATCCTTACGGAGGGGCTATGGAGACCCAGTACTTC
CDR3 protein: CASSQDPYGGAMETQYF
J gene: TRBJ2-5
D gene: .
V gene: TRBV3-1
clone size: few

CDR3 DNA: TGCGCCAGCAGCCAAGATTCTCCCGCGGGAGGACTCTTGGGGGGCACCGGGGAGCTGTTTTTT
CDR3 protein: CASSQDSPAGGLLGGTGELFF
J gene: TRBJ2-2
D gene: TRBD2
V gene: TRBV4-1
clone size: .

CDR3 DNA: TGTGCCAGCAGCTTGGAAGGAGGTAGGGGGAACGGCTACGAGCAGTACTTC
CDR3 protein: CASSLEGGRGNGYEQYF
J gene: TRBJ2-7
D gene: .
V gene: TRBV5-5
clone size: many

CDR3 DNA: TGCGCCAGCAGTGAGGGGACAGGAAACACCGGGGAGCTGTTTTTT
CDR3 protein: CASSEGTGNTGELFF
J gene: TRBJ2-2
D gene: TRBD1
V gene: TRBV10-1
clone size: few

CDR3 DNA: TGCGCCAGCAGCTTGGTAGGGGGACAGCAAGAGACCCAGTACTTC
CDR3 protein: CASSLVGGQQETQYF
J gene: TRBJ2-5
D gene: TRBD1
V gene: TRBV5-1
clone size: few

CDR3 DNA: TGTGCCAGCAGTTACTCGATAACAGAGAGCTCCTACGAGCAGTACTTC
CDR3 protein: CASSYSITESSYEQYF
J gene: TRBJ2-7
D gene: .
V gene: TRBV6-5
clone size: .

CDR3 DNA: TGTGCCAGCAGCTCAAGACTAGCCGCTAGGCGGGAGACCCAGTACTTC
CDR3 protein: CASSSRLAARRETQYF
J gene: TRBJ2-5
D gene: TRBD2
V gene: TRBV5-6
clone size: few

CDR3 DNA: TGCAGTGCCTTAGGGGAGGGCTCCTACGAGCAGTACTTC
CDR3 protein: CSALGEGSYEQYF
J gene: TRBJ2-7
D gene: TRBD2
V gene: TRBV20-1
clone size: few

CDR3 DNA: TGCAGCGTTGATTCGCTAGCGGGAGGAAAGGGGCAAGAGACCCAGTACTTC
CDR3 protein: CSVDSLAGGKGQETQYF
J gene: TRBJ2-5
D gene: TRBD2
V gene: TRBV29-1
clone size: .

CDR3 DNA: TGTGCCAGCAGCTCCGGGACTAGCGTCGAGACCCAGTACTTC
CDR3 protein: CASSSGTSVETQYF
J gene: TRBJ2-5
D gene: TRBD2
V gene: TRBV11-2
clone size: once

CDR3 DNA: TGTGCCAGCTCGAGGGGGCGCACAGATACGCAGTATTTT
CDR3 protein: CASSRGRTDTQYF
J gene: TRBJ2-3
D gene: TRBD1
V gene: TRBV7-2
clone size: .

CDR3 DNA: TGCGCCAGCAGTGAAGGTGGACTAGGAAACACCATATATTTT
CDR3 protein: CASSEGGLGNTIYF
J gene: TRBJ1-3
D gene: .
V gene: TRBV10-2
clone size: few

CDR3 DNA: TGTGCCAGCAGCCAAAAATTCTATGGCTACACCTTC
CDR3 protein: CASSQKFYGYTF
J gene: TRBJ1-2
D gene: .
V gene: TRBV12-3/TRBV12-4
clone size: few

CDR3 DNA: TGCCGCAGAGATGGGGTGAACAATGAGCAGTTCTTC
CDR3 protein: CRRDGVNNEQFF
J gene: TRBJ2-1
D gene: .
V gene: TRBV20-1
clone size: many

CDR3 DNA: TGTGCCACCAGTGATTCTTGGGACAGACAACTAGAGACCCAGTACTTC
CDR3 protein: CATSDSWDRQLETQYF
J gene: TRBJ2-5
D gene: TRBD1
V gene: TRBV24-1
clone size: .

CDR3 DNA: TGTGCCAGCAGTATGAGAACAGGGAACACTGAAGCTTTCTTT
CDR3 protein: CASSMRTGNTEAFF
J gene: TRBJ1-1
D gene: .
V gene: TRBV27
clone size: .

CDR3 DNA: TGTGCCACCAGTGATCAAAATAATCAGCCCCAGCATTTT
CDR3 protein: CATSDQNNQPQHF
J gene: TRBJ1-5
D gene: .
V gene: TRBV24-1
clone size: few